Shown below are 29 T cell receptor beta chains from a single sample sequenced in a study of PD-1 blockade in mismatch repair-deficient tumors. Repertoires were generated with immunoSEQ multiplex PCR, while TCRdb's copy carries only in-frame clones and drops some. The top ten hold about 13% of the sample, which has some 120,000 clones, about 88% seen once. Specimen: peripheral blood, collected 44 weeks after starting pembrolizumab. Source of these receptors: an adult with mismatch repair-deficient cancer.

J is TRBJ2-7 and V is TRBV27, with D uncertain. CDR3 length: 12 amino acids. Between the trimmed V and J ends, which lost 7 bases and 4 bases, there was a span of 11 bases. Germline V gives CDR1 MNHEY, CDR2 SMNVEV (reference sequence). CDR3 coding DNA: TGTGCCAGCACCCTCTCCCTATACGAGCAGTACTTC. Protein sequence: CASTLSLYEQYF.

The CDR3 reads CASSLGERWNEQYF. The CDR3 nucleotides are TGCGCCAGCAGCCTGGGGGAGAGGTGGAACGAGCAGTACTTC. The chain joins TRBV5-1 to TRBJ2-7; D might be TRBD1 or TRBD2, each matching 5 bases. The V end was cut by 4 bases, the J end by 5 bases, with 16 bases between. The CDR3 totals 14 residues. Per germline, CDR1 SGHRS and CDR2 YFSETQ.

The chain links TRBV10-3 to TRBJ1-1; the D gene is possibly TRBD1 (5 bases). Deletions cut 0 bases from V and 1 base from J, with 9 bases between. This CDR3 has 15 amino acids. Germline CDR1 and CDR2: ENHRY and SYGVKD. The CDR3 DNA follows: TGTGCCATCAGTGAGTCTGGGACTGGGAACACTGAAGCTTTCTTT. Its translation is CAISESGTGNTEAFF.

The chain is built from TRBV14 and TRBJ2-7; a possible D gene is TRBD2 (6 bases). V was pared by 2 bases and J by 6 bases, with 8 bases between. Looked up from germline, CDR1 is SGHDN and CDR2 is FVKESK. The CDR3 runs 12 residues. The CDR3 is CASSQTSSEQYF. The CDR3 DNA sequence: TGTGCCAGCAGCCAAACTAGCAGCGAGCAGTACTTC. Variable domain in full (rest from reference TRBV14 and TRBJ2-7): EAGVTQFPSHSVIEKGQTVTLRCDPISGHDNLYWYRRVMGKEIKFLLHFVKESKQDESGMPNNRFLAERTGGTYSTLKVQPAELEDSGVYFCASSQTSSEQYFGPGTRLTVT.

The chain has TRBV11-3 and TRBJ2-7, with D perhaps matching TRBD1 (6 bases). Germline CDR1 is SGHNT and CDR2 is YENEEA. V lost 2 bases and J 3 bases, leaving 14 bases between the germline ends. The CDR3 runs 15 residues. DNA for the CDR3: TGTGCCAGCAGCTTACCCCGACAGGCTAGCTACGAGCAGTACTTC. Protein sequence: CASSLPRQASYEQYF.

In DNA form, the CDR3 reads TGCAGCGTTGAAGATCTTCCGGGAGGACCCTACAATGAGCAGTTCTTC. Its translation: CSVEDLPGGPYNEQFF. The chain carries TRBV29-1 and TRBJ2-1; 7 positions agree with TRBD2. Trimming removed 0 bases from V and 2 bases from J; junction bases left unmatched: 7. The length of the CDR3 is 16 residues. The germline V gene encodes CDR1 SQVTM and CDR2 ANQGSEA.

The chain combines TRBV18 with TRBJ2-2; weak D call: TRBD1 (5 bases). The CDR3 extends over 14 amino acids. Germline CDR1 and CDR2: KGHSH and LQKENI. The germline V and J ends were trimmed by 3 bases and 7 bases, with 12 bases remaining between them. CDR3 residues: CASSPGQGRGELFF. The CDR3 coding sequence is TGTGCCAGCTCACCCGGGCAGGGTCGCGGGGAGCTGTTTTTT.

The chain carries TRBV11-2 and TRBJ2-4; 7 bases fit TRBD2. Germline-derived CDR1 and CDR2 are SGHAT and FQNNGV. The CDR3 consists of 18 residues. J was trimmed by 6 bases and V by 0 bases; bases with no gene match: 14. Here the CDR3 DNA reads TGTGCCAGCAGCTTAGATAGCGGGTTAGCGATAGGAGGAAACATTCAGTACTTC. Residues: CASSLDSGLAIGGNIQYF. The full variable domain, with the rest looked up from reference TRBV11-2 and TRBJ2-4, is EAGVAQSPRYKIIEKRQSVAFWCNPISGHATLYWYQQILGQGPKLLIQFQNNGVVDDSQLPKDRFSAERLKGVDSTLKIQPAKLEDSAVYLCASSLDSGLAIGGNIQYFGAGTRLSVL.

The V and J genes are TRBV6-5 and TRBJ2-7; the D gene is possibly TRBD2 (6 bases). The CDR3 contains 14 residues. The germline V and J ends were trimmed by 7 bases and 3 bases, with 16 bases remaining between them. From germline, CDR1 is MNHEY and CDR2 SVGAGI. The CDR3 reads CASTRGGVRYEQYF. CDR3 nucleotide sequence: TGTGCCAGCACCCGAGGAGGGGTTCGCTACGAGCAGTACTTC.

The V call is TRBV15, the J call TRBJ2-7, with D perhaps TRBD1 (6 bases). Germline lookup yields CDR1 LNHNV and CDR2 YYDKDF (reference sequence). This CDR3 has 14 amino acids. V lost 4 bases to trimming and J lost 0 bases, with 10 bases between them. The CDR3 is CATSTRQASYEQYF. CDR3 sequence (DNA): TGTGCCACCAGCACTCGACAGGCCTCCTACGAGCAGTACTTC.

The chain recombines TRBV30 with TRBJ2-7; 8 nucleotides align to TRBD1. V shed 5 bases and J 1 base; nucleotides not matched to a gene: 4. The CDR3 is made up of 13 amino acids. Germline CDR1 is GTSNPN and CDR2 is SVGIG (reference sequence). In DNA, the CDR3 is TGTGCCTGGCAGGACAGGGTATCCTACGAGCAGTACTTC. It is translated as CAWQDRVSYEQYF.

J is TRBJ2-1 and V is TRBV10-1; D not certain. Germline V gives CDR1 WNHNN, CDR2 SYGVQD (reference sequence). This CDR3 is 15 amino acids long. V lost 3 bases to trimming and J lost 0 bases, with 9 bases between them. The CDR3 sequence is CASSECGSSYNEQFF. CDR3 bases: TGCGCCAGCAGTGAATGTGGAAGCTCCTACAATGAGCAGTTCTTC.

The chain is built from TRBV6-5 and TRBJ2-5; TRBD1 agrees at 8 bases. Germline V gene sequence: CDR1 MNHEY, CDR2 SVGAGI. V shed 6 bases and J 3 bases; nucleotides not matched to a gene: 6. The CDR3 totals 14 residues. CDR3 loop: CASSTDRGEETQYF. The CDR3 DNA reads TGTGCCAGCAGCACAGACAGGGGCGAAGAGACCCAGTACTTC.

DNA for the CDR3: TGTGCCAGCACCAACGGGGGAAACACCATATATTTT. It specifies CASTNGGNTIYF. The genes are TRBV11-2 and TRBJ1-3; D uncertain. The CDR3 totals 12 residues. V was shortened by 7 bases and J by 4 bases, with 8 bases between the two germline ends. Germline CDR1 and CDR2: SGHAT and FQNNGV.

V gene TRBV4-1 combines with J gene TRBJ2-1; a weak D match, TRBD1 (5 bases). In germline, CDR1 is MGHRA, CDR2 YSYEKL. V was cut by 1 base and J by 9 bases, with 10 bases left in between. This CDR3 has 13 amino acids. The CDR3 region is CASSQVPQGEQFF. DNA of the CDR3: TGCGCCAGCAGCCAAGTCCCCCAGGGTGAGCAGTTCTTC.

Comments on this clone: The identical CDR3 is also encoded by other nucleotide sequences in the sample. The chain has TRBV29-1 and TRBJ2-1; tentative D call: TRBD2 (6 bases). The germline V and J ends were trimmed by 8 bases and 6 bases, with 14 bases remaining between them. Germline V gene sequence: CDR1 SQVTM, CDR2 ANQGSEA. The CDR3 contains 12 residues. CDR3 sequence (DNA): TGCAGCTGGGAACTAGCTGTCAATGAGCAGTTCTTC. As protein: CSWELAVNEQFF.

The chain joins TRBV5-1 to TRBJ2-7, with 8 nucleotides matching TRBD1. The length of the CDR3 is 14 residues. V trimming: 2 bases; J trimming: 4 bases; junction bases outside the gene matches: 5. Germline values: CDR1 SGHRS, CDR2 YFSETQ. The DNA of the CDR3 is TGCGCCAGCAGCTTCTACAGGGGGGCTTACGAGCAGTACTTC. The encoded protein is CASSFYRGAYEQYF.

The chain combines TRBV28 with TRBJ2-7; TRBD2 agrees at 7 bases. This CDR3 spans 13 amino acids. V shed 3 bases, J shed 7 bases, and the junction held 6 bases outside the gene matches. CDR1 MDHEN and CDR2 SYDVKM come from the germline V gene. Here the CDR3 reads CASSLGGAEEQYF. CDR3 nucleotide sequence: TGTGCCAGCAGTTTGGGAGGGGCGGAAGAGCAGTACTTC.

This chain connects TRBV11-3 to TRBJ2-7; 8 bases align to TRBD1. Germline CDR1 and CDR2: SGHNT and YENEEA. Unmatched junction bases numbered 6, after V lost 2 bases and J lost 0 bases. This CDR3 is 16 amino acids long. The CDR3 DNA reads as TGTGCCAGCAGCTTATCCGGACAGGGCCTCTCCTACGAGCAGTACTTC. Amino acid sequence: CASSLSGQGLSYEQYF.

This clone was recorded only once. CDR3 coding DNA: TGTGCCAGCAGCTACTCGGGACTAGGAAACATTCAGTACTTC. Translation gives CASSYSGLGNIQYF. The V call is TRBV11-3, the J call TRBJ2-4; 8 bases line up with TRBD2. Per germline, CDR1 SGHNT and CDR2 YENEEA. The CDR3 has 14 amino acids. J was trimmed by 6 bases and V by 4 bases; bases with no gene match: 5.

The gene calls are TRBV6-5 and TRBJ2-7; 8 nucleotides match TRBD1. This CDR3 is 15 amino acids long. V gave up 0 bases and J gave up 6 bases; unmatched junction bases: 7. Germline assignment: CDR1 MNHEY and CDR2 SVGAGI. This CDR3 reads CASSYSWTGSAEQYF. CDR3 DNA: TGTGCCAGCAGTTACTCGTGGACAGGGTCGGCCGAGCAGTACTTC.

The chain combines TRBV12-5 with TRBJ2-3, with 10 bases matching TRBD2. J lost 1 base, V lost 0 bases, and 13 bases had no gene match. The germline V gene has CDR1 LGHNT and CDR2 FRNRAP. The CDR3 is 20 amino acids. The CDR3 loop is CASGLVPGTSGIGGTDTQYF. The CDR3 region has the DNA TGTGCTAGTGGTTTGGTACCTGGAACTAGCGGGATAGGAGGCACAGATACGCAGTATTTT. The full variable domain, in which reference TRBV12-5 and TRBJ2-3 provide the parts outside the CDR3, is DARVTQTPRHKVTEMGQEVTMRCQPILGHNTVFWYRQTMMQGLELLAYFRNRAPLDDSGMPKDRFSAEMPDATLATLKIQPSEPRDSAVYFCASGLVPGTSGIGGTDTQYFGPGTRLTVL.

The rearrangement uses TRBV11-3 and TRBJ2-5; TRBD2 agrees at 11 bases. This CDR3 is 15 amino acids long. The ends lost 5 bases at V and 5 bases at J; junction bases unmatched: 7. Germline V lookup: CDR1 SGHNT, CDR2 YENEEA. Here the CDR3 DNA reads TGTGCCAGCAGCATGGGACTAGCGGTTAGGGAGACCCAGTACTTC. Its protein product is CASSMGLAVRETQYF.

This clone appeared once. This chain uses TRBV6-4 with TRBJ2-3; tentatively, D is TRBD1 or TRBD2 (5 bases each). This CDR3 comprises 14 residues. Germline CDR1 is MRHNA and CDR2 is SNTAGT. V lost 0 bases, J lost 6 bases, and 10 bases lay in between. CDR3 DNA sequence: TGTGCCAGCAGTGACTCAGGGGCTAGCGATACGCAGTATTTT. Protein product: CASSDSGASDTQYF.

This clone turned up a few times. The gene calls are TRBV30 and TRBJ1-2; the D is unclear. V shed 3 bases and J shed 4 bases, with 6 bases lying between them. The germline V gene encodes CDR1 GTSNPN and CDR2 SVGIG (reference sequence). The CDR3 extends over 11 amino acids. CDR3 in amino acids: CAWRRSYGYTF. The CDR3 DNA follows: TGTGCCTGGAGACGTTCCTATGGCTACACCTTC.

The chain carries TRBV30 and TRBJ1-1; 7 bases line up with TRBD1. Trimming at V came to 7 bases and at J to 7 bases, leaving 3 bases not matched to a gene. The CDR3 covers 10 residues. CDR1 GTSNPN and CDR2 SVGIG come from the germline V gene (reference sequence). The CDR3 DNA sequence: TGTGCCTATCGACAGGGTGAAGCTTTCTTT. Protein sequence: CAYRQGEAFF.

This chain uses TRBV11-2 with TRBJ1-1; possibly TRBD1 for D (6 bases). CDR1 SGHAT and CDR2 FQNNGV come from the germline V gene. V was clipped by 1 base and J by 11 bases, with 23 bases between them. The CDR3 is made up of 16 amino acids. The CDR3 loop reads CASSLVGGLRFDGAFF. The CDR3 coding sequence is TGTGCCAGCAGCTTAGTGGGGGGGCTGCGTTTTGACGGTGCTTTCTTT.

The rearrangement links TRBV28 to TRBJ2-5; D is uncertain. CDR3 size: 18 residues. V was cut by 1 base and J by 5 bases, with 23 bases left in between. Germline V gene lookup returns CDR1 MDHEN and CDR2 SYDVKM. CDR3 nucleotide sequence: TGTGCCAGCAGTTTATTTTTTCGTTCAGCGCAGGCCTGGGAGACCCAGTACTTC. It specifies CASSLFFRSAQAWETQYF. Drawing the rest from reference TRBV28 and TRBJ2-5, the complete variable domain is DVKVTQSSRYLVKRTGEKVFLECVQDMDHENMFWYRQDPGLGLRLIYFSYDVKMKEKGDIPEGYSVSREKKERFSLILESASTNQTSMYLCASSLFFRSAQAWETQYFGPGTRLLVL.

V gene TRBV27 combines with J gene TRBJ2-5; possible D gene TRBD1, 6 bases. Deletions cut 8 bases from V and 1 base from J, with 20 bases between. Germline-derived CDR1 and CDR2 are MNHEY and SMNVEV (reference sequence). The CDR3 runs 16 residues. The CDR3 protein is CASGDVGHGRQETQYF. CDR3 DNA sequence: TGTGCCAGCGGCGACGTGGGACACGGTCGCCAAGAGACCCAGTACTTC.